A single sample gave rise to the 10 T cell receptor beta chains below, sequenced in a study of blood T cell repertoires in COVID-19. TCRdb keeps only in-frame clones here, not all; method: immunoSEQ multiplex PCR. The table includes 250,000 to 350,000 clones, roughly 89% detected once. The sample consisted of peripheral blood. The receptors derive from a woman in her thirties or forties who had recovered from COVID-19.

The genes are TRBV19 and TRBJ2-3; the match to TRBD1 covers 7 bases. The CDR3 loop spans 14 amino acids. The V segment lost 5 bases and the J segment 1 base; nucleotides outside the gene matches: 3. CDR1 LNHDA and CDR2 SQIVND come from the germline V gene (reference sequence). The CDR3 region is CASSPTGGTDTQYF. In nucleotides, the CDR3 is TGTGCCAGTAGTCCCACAGGGGGCACAGATACGCAGTATTTT.

The chain has TRBV7-2 and TRBJ1-4; tentatively, D is TRBD1 (6 bases). Germline-derived CDR1 and CDR2 are SGHTA and FQGNSA. The CDR3 extends over 14 amino acids. V dropped 5 bases and J dropped 5 bases, with 12 bases sitting between them. In DNA form, the CDR3 reads TGTGCCAGCAGCCCAGGACAGTCCAATGAAAAACTGTTTTTT. Translation: CASSPGQSNEKLFF.

The chain recombines TRBV6-5 with TRBJ2-2, with 8 positions matching TRBD1. This CDR3 is 13 amino acids long. Germline CDR1 reads MNHEY; CDR2 reads SVGAGI. J was trimmed by 7 bases and V by 7 bases; bases with no gene match: 5. CDR3 nucleotide sequence: TGTGCCAGCAAGCAGGGGGCTGTCGGGGAGCTGTTTTTT. It yields the protein CASKQGAVGELFF.

In this sample, this clone turned up once. This rearrangement joins TRBV30 to TRBJ1-1, with TRBD1 identical over 9 bases. CDR1 is GTSNPN and CDR2 is SVGIG in the germline V gene (reference sequence). Unmatched junction bases numbered 12, after V lost 5 bases and J lost 8 bases. The CDR3 covers 14 residues. For the CDR3, the DNA is TGTGCCTGGTACCGACAGGGGGTAGGGGTGGAAGCTTTCTTT. This codes for CAWYRQGVGVEAFF. The variable domain in full, completed from reference TRBV30 and TRBJ1-1, reads SQTIHQWPATLVQPVGSPLSLECTVEGTSNPNLYWYRQAAGRGLQLLFYSVGIGQISSEVPQNLSASRPQDRQFILSSKKLLLSDSGFYLCAWYRQGVGVEAFFGQGTRLTVV.

V usage is TRBV5-5 and J usage is TRBJ2-4; D is ambiguous. Trimming stripped 0 bases from V and 7 bases from J, with 14 bases between. Germline V gives CDR1 SGHKS, CDR2 YYEKEE (reference sequence). The CDR3 contains 15 residues. Here the CDR3 DNA reads TGTGCCAGCAGCTTGGTCGGTACCCCTCCCAACATTCAGTACTTC. It yields the protein CASSLVGTPPNIQYF.

J is TRBJ2-5 and V is TRBV23-1; possible D gene TRBD1, 6 bases. TRBV23-1 carries the ORF label, with uncertain function. The length of the CDR3 is 14 residues. Trimming removed 0 bases from V and 2 bases from J, with 7 bases in between. CDR3 sequence: CASSQSDSQETQYF. DNA of the CDR3: TGCGCCAGCAGTCAATCGGACAGTCAAGAGACCCAGTACTTC.

The V call is TRBV15, the J call TRBJ1-1; no firm D call. Trimming shortened V by 1 base and J by 2 bases, and 8 bases separated the two germline ends. Germline V gene data show CDR1 as LNHNV and CDR2 as YYDKDF (reference sequence). The CDR3 runs to 14 residues. CDR3: CATSRVTFNTEAFF. The DNA of the CDR3 is TGTGCCACCAGCAGAGTGACTTTTAACACTGAAGCTTTCTTT. Drawing the rest from reference TRBV15 and TRBJ1-1, the complete variable domain is DAMVIQNPRYQVTQFGKPVTLSCSQTLNHNVMYWYQQKSSQAPKLLFHYYDKDFNNEADTPDNFQSRRPNTSFCFLDIRSPGLGDTAMYLCATSRVTFNTEAFFGQGTRLTVV.

The chain is built from TRBV2 and TRBJ2-7, with a possible D match to TRBD2 (6 bases). Germline CDR1 reads SNHLY; CDR2 reads FYNNEI. Trimming took off 7 bases at V and 1 base at J, with 8 bases between the two ends. The CDR3 extends over 12 amino acids. CDR3 DNA sequence: TGTGCCAGCATAGGGAGGTCCTACGAGCAGTACTTC. This translates into CASIGRSYEQYF.

This chain connects TRBV29-1 to TRBJ1-5; the D gene is possibly TRBD1 (6 bases). Trimming removed 3 bases at V and 0 bases at J, with 12 bases between. This CDR3 comprises 15 residues. Germline values: CDR1 SQVTM, CDR2 ANQGSEA. CDR3 sequence reads: CSVEETGDSNQPQHF. The CDR3, as DNA: TGCAGCGTTGAGGAGACAGGTGATAGCAATCAGCCCCAGCATTTT.

The CDR3 protein is CASSPGLVSYEQYF. CDR3 sequence (DNA): TGCGCCAGCAGCCCGGGACTGGTATCCTACGAGCAGTACTTC. The chain links TRBV5-1 to TRBJ2-7, with a possible D match to TRBD2 (6 bases). This CDR3 spans 14 amino acids. The germline CDR1 and CDR2 sequences are SGHRS and YFSETQ. V lost 4 bases to trimming and J lost 1 base, with 12 bases between them.